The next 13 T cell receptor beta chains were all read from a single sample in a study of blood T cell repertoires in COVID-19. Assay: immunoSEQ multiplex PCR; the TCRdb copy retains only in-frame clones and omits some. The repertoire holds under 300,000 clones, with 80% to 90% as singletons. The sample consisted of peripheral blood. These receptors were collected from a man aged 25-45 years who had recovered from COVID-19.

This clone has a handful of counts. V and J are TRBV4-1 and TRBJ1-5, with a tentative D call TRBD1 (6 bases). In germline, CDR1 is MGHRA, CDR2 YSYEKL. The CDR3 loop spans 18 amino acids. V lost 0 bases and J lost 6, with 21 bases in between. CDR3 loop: CASSQERSGAGGSQPQHF. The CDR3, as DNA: TGCGCCAGCAGCCAAGAACGCAGCGGGGCTGGGGGCAGTCAGCCCCAGCATTTT.

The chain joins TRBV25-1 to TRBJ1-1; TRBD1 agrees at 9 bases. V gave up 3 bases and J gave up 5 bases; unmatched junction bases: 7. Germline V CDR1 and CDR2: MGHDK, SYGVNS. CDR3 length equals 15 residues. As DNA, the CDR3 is TGTGCCAGCAGTGATTGGAGGACAGGGGAAACTGAAGCTTTCTTT. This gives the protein CASSDWRTGETEAFF.

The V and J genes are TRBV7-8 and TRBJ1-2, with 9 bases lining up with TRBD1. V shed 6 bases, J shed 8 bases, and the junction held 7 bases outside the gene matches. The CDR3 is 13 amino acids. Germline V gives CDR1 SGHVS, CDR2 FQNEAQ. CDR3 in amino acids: CASSPQGARGYTF. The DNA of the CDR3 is TGTGCCAGCAGTCCACAGGGGGCTAGAGGCTACACCTTC.

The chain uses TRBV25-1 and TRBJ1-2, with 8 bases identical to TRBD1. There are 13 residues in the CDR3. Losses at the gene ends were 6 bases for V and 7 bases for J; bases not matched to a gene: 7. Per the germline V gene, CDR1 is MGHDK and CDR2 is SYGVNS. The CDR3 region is CASRWTGQGGYTF. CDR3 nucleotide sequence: TGTGCCAGCAGGTGGACAGGGCAGGGTGGCTACACCTTC.

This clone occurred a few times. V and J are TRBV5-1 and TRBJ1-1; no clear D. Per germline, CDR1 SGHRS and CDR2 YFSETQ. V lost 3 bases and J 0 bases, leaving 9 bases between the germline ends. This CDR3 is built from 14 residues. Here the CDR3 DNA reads TGCGCCAGCAGCTGGTACAGATTGAACACTGAAGCTTTCTTT. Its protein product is CASSWYRLNTEAFF.

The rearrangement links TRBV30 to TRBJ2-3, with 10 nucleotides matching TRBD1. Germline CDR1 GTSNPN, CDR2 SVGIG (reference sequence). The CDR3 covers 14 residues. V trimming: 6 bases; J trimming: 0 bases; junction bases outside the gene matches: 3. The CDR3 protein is CACDRGLSTDTQYF. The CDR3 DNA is TGTGCCTGTGACAGGGGGCTGAGCACAGATACGCAGTATTTT.

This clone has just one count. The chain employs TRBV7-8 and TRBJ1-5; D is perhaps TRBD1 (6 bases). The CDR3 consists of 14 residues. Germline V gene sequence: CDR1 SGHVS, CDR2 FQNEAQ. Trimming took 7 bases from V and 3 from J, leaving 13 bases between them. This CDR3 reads CASNLQGANQPQHF. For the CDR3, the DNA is TGTGCCAGCAACCTACAGGGAGCCAATCAGCCCCAGCATTTT.

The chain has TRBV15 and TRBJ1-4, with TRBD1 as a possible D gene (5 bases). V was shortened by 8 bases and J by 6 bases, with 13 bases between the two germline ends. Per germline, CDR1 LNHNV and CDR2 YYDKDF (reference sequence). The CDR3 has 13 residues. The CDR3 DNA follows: TGTGCCACCCGGCGGGGGTTGGATGAAAAACTGTTTTTT. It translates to CATRRGLDEKLFF.

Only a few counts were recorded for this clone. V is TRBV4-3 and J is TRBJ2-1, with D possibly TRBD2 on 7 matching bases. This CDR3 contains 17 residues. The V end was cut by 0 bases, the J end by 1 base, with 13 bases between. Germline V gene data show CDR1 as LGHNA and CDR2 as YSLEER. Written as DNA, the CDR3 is TGCGCCAGCAGCCAAGACGCACGGGGGGCGTCCTACAATGAGCAGTTCTTC. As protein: CASSQDARGASYNEQFF.

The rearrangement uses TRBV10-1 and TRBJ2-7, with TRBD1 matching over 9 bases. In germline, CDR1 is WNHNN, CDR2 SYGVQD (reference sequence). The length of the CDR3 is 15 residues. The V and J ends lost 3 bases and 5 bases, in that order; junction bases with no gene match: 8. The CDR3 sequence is CASSETGGLRDEQYF. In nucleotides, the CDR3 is TGCGCCAGCAGTGAAACAGGGGGCTTAAGGGACGAGCAGTACTTC.

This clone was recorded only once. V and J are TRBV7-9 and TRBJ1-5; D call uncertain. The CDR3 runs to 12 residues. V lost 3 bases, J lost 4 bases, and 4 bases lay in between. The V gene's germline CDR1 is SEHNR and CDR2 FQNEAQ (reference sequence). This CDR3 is CASSFPNQPQHF. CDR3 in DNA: TGTGCCAGCAGCTTCCCGAATCAGCCCCAGCATTTT. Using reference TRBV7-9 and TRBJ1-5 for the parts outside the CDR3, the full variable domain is DTGVSQNPRHKITKRGQNVTFRCDPISEHNRLYWYRQTLGQGPEFLTYFQNEAQLEKSRLLSDRFSAERPKGSFSTLEIQRTEQGDSAMYLCASSFPNQPQHFGDGTRLSIL.

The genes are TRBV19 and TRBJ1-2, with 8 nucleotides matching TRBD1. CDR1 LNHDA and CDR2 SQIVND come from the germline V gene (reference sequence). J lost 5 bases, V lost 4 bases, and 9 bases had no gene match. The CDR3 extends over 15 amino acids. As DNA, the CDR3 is TGTGCCAGTAGTAGCTCAGGGGGCACTTGGTATGGCTACACCTTC. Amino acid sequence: CASSSSGGTWYGYTF.

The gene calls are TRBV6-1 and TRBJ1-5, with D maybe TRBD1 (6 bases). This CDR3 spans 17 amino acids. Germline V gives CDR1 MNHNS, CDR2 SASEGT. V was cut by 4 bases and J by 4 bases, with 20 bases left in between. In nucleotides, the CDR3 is TGTGCCAGCAGTGGGGGGCAGTTTTTGGGGCCGAATCAGCCCCAGCATTTT. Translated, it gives CASSGGQFLGPNQPQHF.